This TCR beta chain is drawn from a study of T cell repertoires in cytomegalovirus infection. Germline lookup yields CDR1 KGHDR and CDR2 SFDVKD. V was clipped by 1 base and J by 6 bases; unmatched bases: 5. The CDR3 consists of 16 residues. Details on this clonotype: Its target is not known.

Each CDR3 protein gets one entry after TCRdb re-called the reads with MiXCR. The sample includes around 540,000 distinct CDR3 sequences, more than 30% of them seen just once. V is TRBV24-1 and J is TRBJ1-2, with 12 nucleotides matching TRBD1. The receptor comes from a human donor in good health (CMV status not recorded). Some clones in this sample may be carry-over from other donors' samples. The input for sequencing was cultured PBMCs, taken from culture after CMV antigen stimulation. CDR3 DNA: TGTGCCACCAGTGATTTCCGGGACAGGGGGCTGGATGGCTACACCTTC. Translation: CATSDFRDRGLDGYTF.